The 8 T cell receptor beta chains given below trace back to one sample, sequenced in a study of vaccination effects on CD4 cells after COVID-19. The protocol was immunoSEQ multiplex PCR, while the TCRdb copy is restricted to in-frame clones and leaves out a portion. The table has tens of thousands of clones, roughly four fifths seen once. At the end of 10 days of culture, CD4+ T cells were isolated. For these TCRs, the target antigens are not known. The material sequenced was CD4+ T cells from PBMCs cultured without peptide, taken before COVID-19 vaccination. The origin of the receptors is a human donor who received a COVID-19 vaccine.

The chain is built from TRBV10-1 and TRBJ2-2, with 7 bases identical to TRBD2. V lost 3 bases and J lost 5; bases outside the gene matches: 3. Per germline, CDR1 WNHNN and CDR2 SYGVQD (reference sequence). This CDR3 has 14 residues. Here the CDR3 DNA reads TGCGCCAGCAGTGATTCGGGGGGAACCGGGGAGCTGTTTTTT. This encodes CASSDSGGTGELFF.

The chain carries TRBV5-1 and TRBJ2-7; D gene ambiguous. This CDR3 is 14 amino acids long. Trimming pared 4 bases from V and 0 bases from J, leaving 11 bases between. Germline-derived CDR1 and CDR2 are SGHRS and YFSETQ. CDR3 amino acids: CASSTGLSSYEQYV. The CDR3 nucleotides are TGCGCCAGCAGCACGGGCCTAAGCTCCTACGAGCAGTACGTC.

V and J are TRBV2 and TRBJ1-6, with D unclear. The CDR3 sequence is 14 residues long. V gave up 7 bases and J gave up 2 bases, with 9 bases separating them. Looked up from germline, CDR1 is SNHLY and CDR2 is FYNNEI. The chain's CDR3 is CASKRTPYNSPLHF. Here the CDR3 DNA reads TGTGCCAGCAAGCGGACCCCCTATAATTCACCCCTCCACTTT.

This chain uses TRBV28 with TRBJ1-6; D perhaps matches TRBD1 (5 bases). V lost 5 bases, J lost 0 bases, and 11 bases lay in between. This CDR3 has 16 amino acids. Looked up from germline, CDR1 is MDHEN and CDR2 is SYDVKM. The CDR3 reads CASSDPGSSYNSPLHF. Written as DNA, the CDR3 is TGTGCCAGCAGTGATCCAGGGAGCTCCTATAATTCACCCCTCCACTTT.

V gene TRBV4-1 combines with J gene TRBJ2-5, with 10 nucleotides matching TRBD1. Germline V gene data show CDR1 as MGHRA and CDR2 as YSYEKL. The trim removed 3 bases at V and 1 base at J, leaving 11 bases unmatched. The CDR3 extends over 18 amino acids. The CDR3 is CASSQLSLGQGTQETQYF. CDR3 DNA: TGCGCCAGCAGCCAGCTGTCTTTGGGACAGGGGACCCAAGAGACCCAGTACTTC.

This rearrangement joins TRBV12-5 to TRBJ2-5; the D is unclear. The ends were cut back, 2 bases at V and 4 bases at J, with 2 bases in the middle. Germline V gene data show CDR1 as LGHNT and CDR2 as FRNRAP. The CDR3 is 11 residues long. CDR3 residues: CASGLRETQYF. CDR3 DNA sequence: TGTGCTAGTGGTTTGAGAGAGACCCAGTACTTC. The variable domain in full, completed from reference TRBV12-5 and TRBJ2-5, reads DARVTQTPRHKVTEMGQEVTMRCQPILGHNTVFWYRQTMMQGLELLAYFRNRAPLDDSGMPKDRFSAEMPDATLATLKIQPSEPRDSAVYFCASGLRETQYFGPGTRLLVL.

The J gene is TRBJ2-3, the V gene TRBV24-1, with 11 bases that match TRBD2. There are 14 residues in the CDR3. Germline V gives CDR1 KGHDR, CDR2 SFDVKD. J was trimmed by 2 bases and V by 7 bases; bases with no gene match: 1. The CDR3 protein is CATRLAGDTDTQYF. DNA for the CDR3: TGTGCCACCAGACTAGCGGGGGACACAGATACGCAGTATTTT.

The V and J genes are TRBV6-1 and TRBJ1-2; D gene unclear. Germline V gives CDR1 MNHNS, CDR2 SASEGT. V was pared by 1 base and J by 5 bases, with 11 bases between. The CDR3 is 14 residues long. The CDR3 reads CASSEEEGRYGYTF. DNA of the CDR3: TGTGCCAGCAGTGAAGAGGAGGGCCGGTATGGCTACACCTTC.